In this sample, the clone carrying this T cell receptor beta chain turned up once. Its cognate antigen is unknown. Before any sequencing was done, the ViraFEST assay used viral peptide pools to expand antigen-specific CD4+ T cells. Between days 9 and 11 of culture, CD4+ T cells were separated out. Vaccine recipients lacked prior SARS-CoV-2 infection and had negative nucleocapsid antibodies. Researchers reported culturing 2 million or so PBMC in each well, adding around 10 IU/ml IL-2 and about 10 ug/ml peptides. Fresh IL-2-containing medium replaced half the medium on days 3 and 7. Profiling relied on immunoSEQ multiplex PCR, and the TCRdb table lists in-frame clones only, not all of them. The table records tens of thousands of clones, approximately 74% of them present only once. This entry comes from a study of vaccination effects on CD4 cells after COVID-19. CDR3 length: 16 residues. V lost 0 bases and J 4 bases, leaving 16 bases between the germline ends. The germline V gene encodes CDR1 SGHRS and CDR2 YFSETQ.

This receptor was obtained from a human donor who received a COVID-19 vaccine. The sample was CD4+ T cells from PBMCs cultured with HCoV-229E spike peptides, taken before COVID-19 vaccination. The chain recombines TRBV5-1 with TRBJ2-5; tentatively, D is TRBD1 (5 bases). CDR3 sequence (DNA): TGCGCCAGCAGCTTGGGTACAGGTGGGGCTGGAGAGACCCAGTACTTC. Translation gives CASSLGTGGAGETQYF.